The clone carrying this T cell receptor (beta chain) was found a few times. Its antigen is still unknown. This entry belongs to a study of early T cells in non-severe SARS-CoV-2 infection. Overall study: Unsorted whole-blood RNA was sequenced in bulk, leaving chains unpaired.

Between the trimmed V and J ends, which lost 2 bases and 4 bases, there was a span of 12 bases. CDR3 length: 14 residues. In germline, CDR1 is GTSNPN, CDR2 SVGIG (reference sequence). Individual cDNA molecules each received unique molecular identifiers attached to them. TCRdb reprocessed the 5' RACE reads with MiXCR, giving one entry per CDR3 protein. Of more than 85,000 distinct CDR3 sequences in the sample, roughly 12% were seen once. General study findings and limits: Clonotype matching in VDJdb favored anti-spike CD8 responses and did not capture private and CD4 specificities.

The starting material was whole blood, obtained at baseline. The source is an adult who was a healthcare worker with PCR-confirmed SARS-CoV-2 infection or an uninfected control (not recorded which). The rearrangement joins TRBV30 to TRBJ2-1; a weak D match, TRBD2 (6 bases). CDR3 sequence reads: CAWSSGGRYNEQFF. The CDR3 DNA reads TGTGCCTGGAGTTCTGGGGGGAGGTACAATGAGCAGTTCTTC. Full variable domain (missing parts from reference TRBV30 and TRBJ2-1): SQTIHQWPATLVQPVGSPLSLECTVEGTSNPNLYWYRQAAGRGLQLLFYSVGIGQISSEVPQNLSASRPQDRQFILSSKKLLLSDSGFYLCAWSSGGRYNEQFFGPGTRLTVL.